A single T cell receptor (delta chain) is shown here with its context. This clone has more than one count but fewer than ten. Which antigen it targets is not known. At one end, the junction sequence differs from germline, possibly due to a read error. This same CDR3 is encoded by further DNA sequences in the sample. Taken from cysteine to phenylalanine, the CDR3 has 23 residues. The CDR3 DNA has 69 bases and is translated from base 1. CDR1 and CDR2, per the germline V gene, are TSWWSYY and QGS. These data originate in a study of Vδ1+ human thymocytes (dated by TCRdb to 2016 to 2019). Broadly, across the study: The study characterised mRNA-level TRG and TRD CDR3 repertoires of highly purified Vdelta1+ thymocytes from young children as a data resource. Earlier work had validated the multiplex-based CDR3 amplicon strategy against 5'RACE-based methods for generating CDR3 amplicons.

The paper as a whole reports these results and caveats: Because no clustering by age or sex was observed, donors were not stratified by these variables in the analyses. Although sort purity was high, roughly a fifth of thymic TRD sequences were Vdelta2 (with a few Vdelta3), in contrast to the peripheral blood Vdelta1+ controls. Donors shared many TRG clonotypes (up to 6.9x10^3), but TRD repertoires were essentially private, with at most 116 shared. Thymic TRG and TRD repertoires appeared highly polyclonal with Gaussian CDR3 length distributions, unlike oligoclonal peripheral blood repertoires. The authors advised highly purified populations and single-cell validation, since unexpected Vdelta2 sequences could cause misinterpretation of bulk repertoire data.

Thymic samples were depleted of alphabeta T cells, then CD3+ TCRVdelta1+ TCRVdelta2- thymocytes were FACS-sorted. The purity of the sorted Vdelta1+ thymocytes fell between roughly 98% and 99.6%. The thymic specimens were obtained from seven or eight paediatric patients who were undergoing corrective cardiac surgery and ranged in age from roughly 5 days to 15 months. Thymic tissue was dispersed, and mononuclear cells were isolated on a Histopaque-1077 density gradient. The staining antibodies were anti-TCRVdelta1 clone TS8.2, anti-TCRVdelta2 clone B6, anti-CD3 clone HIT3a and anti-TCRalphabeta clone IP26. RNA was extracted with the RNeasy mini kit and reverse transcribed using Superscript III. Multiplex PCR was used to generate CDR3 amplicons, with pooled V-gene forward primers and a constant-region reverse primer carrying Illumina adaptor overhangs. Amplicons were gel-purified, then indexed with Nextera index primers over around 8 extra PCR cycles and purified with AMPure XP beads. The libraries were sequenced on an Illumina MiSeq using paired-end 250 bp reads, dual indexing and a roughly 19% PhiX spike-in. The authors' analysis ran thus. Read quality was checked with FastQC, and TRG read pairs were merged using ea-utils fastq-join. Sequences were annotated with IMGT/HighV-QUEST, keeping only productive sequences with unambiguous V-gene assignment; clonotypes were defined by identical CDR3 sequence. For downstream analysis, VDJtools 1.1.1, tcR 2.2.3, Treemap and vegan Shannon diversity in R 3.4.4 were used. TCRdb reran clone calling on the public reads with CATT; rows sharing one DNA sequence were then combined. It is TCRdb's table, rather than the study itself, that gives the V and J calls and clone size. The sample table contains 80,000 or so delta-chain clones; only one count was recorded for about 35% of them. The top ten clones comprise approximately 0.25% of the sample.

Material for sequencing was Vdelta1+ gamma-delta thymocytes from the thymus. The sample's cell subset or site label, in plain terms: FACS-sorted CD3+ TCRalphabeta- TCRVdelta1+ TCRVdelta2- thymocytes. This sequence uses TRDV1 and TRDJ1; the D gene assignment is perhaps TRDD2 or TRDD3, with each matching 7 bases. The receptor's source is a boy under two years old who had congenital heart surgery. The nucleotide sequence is TGTGCTCTTGGAGAACTTGACATTCCTACTTCGTACTGGGGAACGGAGCACACCGATAAACTCATCTTT. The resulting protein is CALGELDIPTSYWGTEHTDKLIF.